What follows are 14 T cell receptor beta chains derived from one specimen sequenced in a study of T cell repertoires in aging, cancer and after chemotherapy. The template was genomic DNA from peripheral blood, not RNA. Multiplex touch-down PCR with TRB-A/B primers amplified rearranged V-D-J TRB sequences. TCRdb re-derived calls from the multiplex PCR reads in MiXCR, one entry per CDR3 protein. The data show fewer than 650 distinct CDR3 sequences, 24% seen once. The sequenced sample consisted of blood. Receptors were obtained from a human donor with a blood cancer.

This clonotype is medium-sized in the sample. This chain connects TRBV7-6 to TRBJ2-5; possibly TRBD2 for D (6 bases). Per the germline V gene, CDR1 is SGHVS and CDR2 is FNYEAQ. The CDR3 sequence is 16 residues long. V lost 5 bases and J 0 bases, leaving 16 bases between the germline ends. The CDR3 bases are TGTGCCAGCAGCACTAATACGGGGAGGTACCAAGAGACCCAGTACTTC. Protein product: CASSTNTGRYQETQYF.

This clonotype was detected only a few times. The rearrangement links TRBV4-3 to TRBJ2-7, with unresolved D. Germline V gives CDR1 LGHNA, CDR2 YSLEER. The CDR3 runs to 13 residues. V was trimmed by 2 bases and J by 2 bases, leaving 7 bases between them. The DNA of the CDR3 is TGCGCCAGCAGCCAATTCCCTACCTACGAGCAGTACTTC. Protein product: CASSQFPTYEQYF.

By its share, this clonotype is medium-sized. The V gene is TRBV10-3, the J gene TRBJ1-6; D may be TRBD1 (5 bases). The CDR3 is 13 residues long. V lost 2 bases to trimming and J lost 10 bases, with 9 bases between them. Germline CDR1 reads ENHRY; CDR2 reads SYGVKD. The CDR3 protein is CAISEGAGSPLHF. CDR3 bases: TGTGCCATCAGTGAGGGGGCAGGCTCACCCCTCCACTTT.

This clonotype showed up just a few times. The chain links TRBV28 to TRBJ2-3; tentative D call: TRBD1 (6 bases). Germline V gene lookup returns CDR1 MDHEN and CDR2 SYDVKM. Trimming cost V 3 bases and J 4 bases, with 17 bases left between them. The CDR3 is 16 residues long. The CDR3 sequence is CASSFILQGRPDTQYF. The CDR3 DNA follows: TGTGCCAGCAGTTTTATTCTCCAGGGGCGGCCAGATACGCAGTATTTT.

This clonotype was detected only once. This chain's CDR3 is CASSIGRFHEQFF. DNA for the CDR3: TGTGCCAGTAGTATAGGCAGGTTCCATGAGCAGTTCTTC. The rearrangement joins TRBV19 to TRBJ2-1; D is undetermined. The CDR3 covers 13 residues. The germline gives CDR1 LNHDA, CDR2 SQIVND (reference sequence). V was pared by 1 base and J by 8 bases, with 9 bases between.

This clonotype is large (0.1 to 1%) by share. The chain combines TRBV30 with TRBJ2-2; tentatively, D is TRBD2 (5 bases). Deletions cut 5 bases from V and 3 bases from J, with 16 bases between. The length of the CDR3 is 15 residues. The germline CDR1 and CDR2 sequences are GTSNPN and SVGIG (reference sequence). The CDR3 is CAWVGEARYTGELFF. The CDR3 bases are TGTGCCTGGGTCGGGGAAGCTAGATACACCGGGGAGCTGTTTTTT.

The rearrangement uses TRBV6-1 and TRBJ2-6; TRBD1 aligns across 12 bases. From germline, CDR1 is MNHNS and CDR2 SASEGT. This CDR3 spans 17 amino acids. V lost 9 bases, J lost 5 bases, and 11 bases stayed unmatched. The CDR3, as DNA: TGTGCCAGGACCACCGGGACAGGGGGCTCCAGGGCCAACGTCCTGACTTTC. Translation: CARTTGTGGSRANVLTF.

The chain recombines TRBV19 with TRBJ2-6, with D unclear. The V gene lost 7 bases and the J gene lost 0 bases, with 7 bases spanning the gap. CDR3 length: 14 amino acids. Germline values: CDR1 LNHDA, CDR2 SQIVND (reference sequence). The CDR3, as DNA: TGTGCCAGTACCCCGACCTCTGGGGCCAACGTCCTGACTTTC. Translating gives CASTPTSGANVLTF.

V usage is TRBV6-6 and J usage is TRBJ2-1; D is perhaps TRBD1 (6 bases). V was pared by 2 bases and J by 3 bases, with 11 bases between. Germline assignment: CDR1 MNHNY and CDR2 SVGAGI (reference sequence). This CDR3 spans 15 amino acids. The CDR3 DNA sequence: TGTGCCAGCAGTTACGGGCAGGGGAACTACAATGAGCAGTTCTTC. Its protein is CASSYGQGNYNEQFF.

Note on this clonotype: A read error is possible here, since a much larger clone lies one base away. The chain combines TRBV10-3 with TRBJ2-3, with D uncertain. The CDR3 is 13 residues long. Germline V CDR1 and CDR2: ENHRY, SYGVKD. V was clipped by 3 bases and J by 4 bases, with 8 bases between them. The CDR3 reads CAISEWAPDTQYF. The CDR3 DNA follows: TGTGCCATCAGTGAATGGGCCCCAGATACGCAGTATTTT.

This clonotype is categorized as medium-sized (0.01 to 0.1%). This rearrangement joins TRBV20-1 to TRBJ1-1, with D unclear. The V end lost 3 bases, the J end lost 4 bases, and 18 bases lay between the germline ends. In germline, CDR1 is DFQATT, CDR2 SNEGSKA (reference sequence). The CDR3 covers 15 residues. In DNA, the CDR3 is TGCAGTGCTAGGAAGGGCGTCTCTCATCGCACTGAAGCTTTCTTT. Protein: CSARKGVSHRTEAFF.

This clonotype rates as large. DNA of the CDR3: TGTGCCAGCCGGGACAGGGGTTCACCAGGGGGTAAAGACGAGCAGTACGTC. Its protein product is CASRDRGSPGGKDEQYV. The chain combines TRBV5-6 with TRBJ2-7, with 10 bases aligning to TRBD1. Germline values: CDR1 SGHDT, CDR2 YYEEEE. The CDR3 runs 17 residues. Trimming removed 7 bases from V and 5 bases from J; junction bases left unmatched: 18.

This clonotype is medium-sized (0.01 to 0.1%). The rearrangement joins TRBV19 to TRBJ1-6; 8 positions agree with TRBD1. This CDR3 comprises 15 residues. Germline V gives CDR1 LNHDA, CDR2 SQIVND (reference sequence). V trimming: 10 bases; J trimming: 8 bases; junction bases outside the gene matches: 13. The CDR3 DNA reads TGTGCCACCAGAAACCTGGACAGGGCCGATTCACCCCTCCACTTT. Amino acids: CATRNLDRADSPLHF.

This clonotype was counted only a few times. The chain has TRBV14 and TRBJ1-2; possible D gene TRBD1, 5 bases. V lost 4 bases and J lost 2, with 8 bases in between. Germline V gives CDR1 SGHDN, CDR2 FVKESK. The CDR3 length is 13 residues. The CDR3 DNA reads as TGTGCCAGCAGCCGGGACCTAAACTATGGCTACACCTTC. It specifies CASSRDLNYGYTF.